A selection of T cell receptor beta chains follows, all from one sample in a study of T cell changes during pregnancy in multiple sclerosis. Measured with immunoSEQ multiplex PCR; TCRdb has only the in-frame clones, and not every one. The repertoire consists of around 92,000 clones, with over 85% occurring once and the leading ten covering about 0.95%. This material consisted of peripheral blood, taken after pregnancy. These receptors were obtained from a female donor with multiple sclerosis, enrolled in a pregnancy study. CDR3s include the opening cysteine and the closing phenylalanine or tryptophan.

>TRBV19|TRBJ2-1
CASSIGGLRQFF
>TRBV30|TRBJ1-1
CACKRRGTEAFF
>TRBV2|TRBJ1-1
CASSITSRAFF
>TRBV11-2|TRBJ2-1
CASSSVQRRSEQFF
>TRBV10-3|TRBJ1-2
CATGVGQDFYGYTF
>TRBV27|TRBJ2-7
CASSLKDSSYEQYF
>TRBV15|TRBJ1-2
CATSAQGGEYNYGYTF
>TRBV19|TRBJ2-1
CASSIVQGTYNEQFF
>TRBV5-1|TRBJ2-2
CASSLQAINTGELFF
>TRBV7-6|TRBJ2-7
CASSLMETSGYEQYF
>TRBV30|TRBJ1-1
CAWSVRGLPGTEAFF
>TRBV19|TRBJ1-1
CASSIPQGNTEAFF
>TRBV19|TRBJ1-5
CASSIDGGQGLNQPQHF
>TRBV7-9|TRBJ1-1
CASSEDRVTEAFF
>TRBV30|TRBJ2-1
CAWSAGLAGNNEQFF
>TRBV27|TRBJ2-2
CASNGLGTSGKRGELFF
>TRBV5-1|TRBJ2-7
CASSLSRTGWEQYF
>TRBV4-1|TRBJ2-1
CASSQEDREHDEQFF
>TRBV21-1|TRBJ2-3
CASSKCSGNTDTQYF
>TRBV19|TRBJ2-3
CASSSKAARSTDTQYF
>TRBV5-1|TRBJ2-1
CASSFDVQGSGEQFF
>TRBV6-1|TRBJ1-2
CASSVRQGAFVGYTF
>TRBV25-1|TRBJ1-1
CASSEKFGQGNTEAFF
>TRBV30|TRBJ1-2
CAWNRVRGFFGYTF
>TRBV6-5|TRBJ1-1
CASRQQGRNTEAFF
>TRBV7-2|TRBJ2-7
CASSPSGSFPEQYF
>TRBV5-1|TRBJ2-5
CASSLSLTGGFGETQYF
>TRBV7-3|TRBJ2-1
CASSPVTGMRNEQFF
>TRBV10-3|TRBJ2-7
CAISDGQDLREYF
>TRBV27|TRBJ2-7
CASSSSSTGTPRGYEQYF
>TRBV15|TRBJ2-7
CATSRVTGTSFLGEQYF
>TRBV29-1|TRBJ1-2
CSVEGDLPYGYTF
>TRBV2|TRBJ2-3
CASSDLFSSTDTQYF
>TRBV5-1|TRBJ1-2
CASSLDGQGLYGYTF
>TRBV27|TRBJ1-1
CASSLTGQGALSTEAFF
>TRBV6-5|TRBJ1-1
CASSYSTGEAFF
>TRBV18|TRBJ2-5
CASSPPESGGQETQYF
>TRBV30|TRBJ2-7
CAISRDTYEQYF
>TRBV5-6|TRBJ2-3
CASSSSRDTGYTDTQYF
>TRBV28|TRBJ2-7
CASSSHGVKYF
>TRBV19|TRBJ1-1
CASSISLGGNTEAFF
>TRBV5-4|TRBJ1-1
CASSLSSGARRTEAFF
>TRBV6-6|TRBJ2-1
CASSYYGGNEQFF
>TRBV27|TRBJ2-7
CASSWGQQYEQYF
>TRBV10-2|TRBJ2-1
CASSIAGGGHNEQFF
>TRBV18|TRBJ1-2
CASSADRGPFDGYTF
>TRBV5-1|TRBJ1-1
CASSLVSGRNTEAFF
>TRBV5-1|TRBJ2-7
CASSPSSYEQYF
>TRBV27|TRBJ1-5
CASSLYSGESNQPQHF
>TRBV11-2|TRBJ2-2
CASSFQTSGRAMNTGELFF
>TRBV9|TRBJ1-3
CASSDPRTGIGNTIYF
>TRBV9|TRBJ1-2
CASRDRGASGYGYTF
>TRBV2|TRBJ1-1
CASSEQGVRMNTEAFF